This TCR beta chain was sequenced in a study of OX40 agonist ivuxolimab in advanced cancers. Study-level information: Patients were treated with ivuxolimab, an agonistic anti-OX40 (CD134) antibody. Partial responses, seen in three patients, involved one hepatocellular carcinoma and two cutaneous melanomas.

The method was immunoSEQ multiplex PCR; TCRdb's version includes in-frame clones alone and lacks a portion of them. The repertoire holds tens of thousands of clones, with 80% to 95% as singletons. Looked up from germline, CDR1 is SGHTS and CDR2 is YDEGEE. The V and J ends lost 4 bases and 4 bases, in that order; junction bases with no gene match: 7. This CDR3 has 17 residues. For this clone: Its antigen remains unidentified.

The study, taken as a whole, reports: Relative to CD4+, CD8+ T cells held more expanded clones on average. Some patients without response likewise showed low normalized clonal expansion.

V and J are TRBV5-8 and TRBJ2-2; TRBD2 aligns across 13 bases. This receptor was taken from an adult with an advanced solid tumor such as melanoma, head and neck, liver or kidney cancer. The sample consisted of CD4+ or CD8+ T cells sorted from blood, taken in a trial of the OX40 agonist ivuxolimab. The CDR3 reads CASSPRLAGGITGELFF. In DNA, the CDR3 is TGTGCCAGCAGCCCGAGACTAGCGGGGGGAATCACCGGGGAGCTGTTTTTT.